This TCR beta chain is drawn from a study of blood T cell repertoires in COVID-19. Whole-study context: From T cells, B-cell-depleted T cells, or PBMCs came the material, which was cDNA or gDNA.

Germline-derived CDR1 and CDR2 are MDHEN and SYDVKM. The CDR3 extends over 14 amino acids. Trimming cost V 4 bases and J 2 bases; bases outside gene matches: 5. TCRdb's table, derived via immunoSEQ multiplex PCR, lists solely in-frame clones and lacks some. The top ten hold 0.9% to 1.2% of the sample, which has fewer than 300,000 clones, around 90% seen once. Participant ages covered roughly 18 to 89 years across about 25 US areas. Cohort 3 recovered donors had two negative PCRs, clearance, or symptom resolution. The TCR originated in a woman in her twenties or thirties who had recovered from COVID-19. Sequencing was performed on PBMCs or T cells enriched from blood (not recorded which). The V call is TRBV28, the J call TRBJ2-7; 7 positions agree with TRBD1. The DNA for the CDR3 is TGTGCCAGCAGTTCGACAGGGCCCCCCTACGAGCAGTACTTC. It codes for CASSSTGPPYEQYF.